The source of this T cell receptor beta chain is a study of T cells in Graves' hyperthyroidism and ophthalmopathy. Background on the study: Peripheral blood draws took place at initial diagnosis, ahead of any treatment.

This CDR3 comprises 16 residues. Germline V gene sequence: CDR1 DFQATT, CDR2 SNEGSKA (reference sequence). V was clipped by 5 bases and J by 4 bases; unmatched bases: 7. This clonotype showed up just a few times. A roughly 9.3 ml volume of fresh peripheral blood provided the PBMCs. Amplification yielded TCR beta CDR3 regions, with RNA transcripts as the source. The HTBI primer set drove a first-round RT-PCR of the TCR CDR3. TCRdb reanalysed the multiplex PCR reads using MiXCR and keeps one entry per CDR3 protein. This sample has 600,000 to 650,000 distinct CDR3 sequences, with roughly 16% found just once.

The TCR comes from a woman younger than 45 with Graves' hyperthyroidism. Sequencing was performed on blood. V and J are TRBV20-1 and TRBJ2-1; 14 nucleotides match TRBD2. This CDR3 reads CSAFSGTSGSYNEQFF. The CDR3, as DNA: TGCAGTGCTTTTTCCGGGACTAGCGGGAGTTACAATGAGCAGTTCTTC.